The source of this TCR beta chain is a study of liver allograft versus peripheral blood T cells. Study overall: What was compared were the T cell receptor repertoires in transplanted livers and those in the peripheral blood of recipients. Study-wide results and limits: Reports indicated that T cell receptor repertoires inside liver allografts differed from those in peripheral blood.

The V gene's germline CDR1 is MNHEY and CDR2 SVGEGT. The CDR3 has 12 residues. The V end was cut by 6 bases, the J end by 2 bases, with 4 bases between. Via MiXCR, TCRdb re-called the reads, giving one row per CDR3 protein. The table has about 16,000 distinct CDR3 sequences, around 21% seen once. This clonotype has at least ten counts. Its antigen is as yet unknown. The receptor comes from a human patient who had a liver transplant. The T cells may come from the graft donor. This chain links TRBV6-2 or TRBV6-3 with TRBJ2-2; D not certain. CDR3 DNA: TGTGCCAGCAGCCGAAACACCGGGGAGCTGTTTTTT. It yields the protein CASSRNTGELFF.